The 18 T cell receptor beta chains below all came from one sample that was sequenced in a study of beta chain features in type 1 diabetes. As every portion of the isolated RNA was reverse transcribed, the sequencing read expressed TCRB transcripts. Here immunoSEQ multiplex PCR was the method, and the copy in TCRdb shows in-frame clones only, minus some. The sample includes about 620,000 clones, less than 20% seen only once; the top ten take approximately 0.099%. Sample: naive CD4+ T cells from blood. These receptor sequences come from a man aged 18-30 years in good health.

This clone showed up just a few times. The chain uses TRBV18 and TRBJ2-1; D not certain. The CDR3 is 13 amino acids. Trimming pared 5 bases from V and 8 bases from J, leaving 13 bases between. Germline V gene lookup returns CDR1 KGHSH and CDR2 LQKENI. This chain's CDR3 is CASSSGTGDEQFF. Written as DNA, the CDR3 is TGTGCCAGCTCATCCGGTACTGGGGATGAGCAGTTCTTC.

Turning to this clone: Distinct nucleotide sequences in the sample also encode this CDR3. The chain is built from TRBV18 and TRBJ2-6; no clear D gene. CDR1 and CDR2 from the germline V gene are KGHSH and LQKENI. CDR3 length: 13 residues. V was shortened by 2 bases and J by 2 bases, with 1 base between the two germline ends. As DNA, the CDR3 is TGTGCCAGCTCACCAGCTGGGGCCAACGTCCTGACTTTC. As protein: CASSPAGANVLTF.

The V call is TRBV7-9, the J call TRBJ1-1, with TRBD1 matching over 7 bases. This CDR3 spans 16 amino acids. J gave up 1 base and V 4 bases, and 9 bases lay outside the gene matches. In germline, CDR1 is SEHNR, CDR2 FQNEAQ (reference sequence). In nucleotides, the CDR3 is TGTGCCAGCAGCTCCGGACAGGAGCTCAGGAACACTGAAGCTTTCTTT. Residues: CASSSGQELRNTEAFF.

The CDR3 spells CASSVGRGVYEQYF. The CDR3 DNA follows: TGTGCCAGCAGCGTAGGAAGGGGGGTCTACGAGCAGTACTTC. The chain couples TRBV9 to TRBJ2-7; D is perhaps TRBD1 or TRBD2 (6 bases each). The CDR3 runs 14 residues. The V gene's germline CDR1 is SGDLS and CDR2 YYNGEE. The ends were cut back, 0 bases at V and 3 bases at J, with 10 bases in the middle.

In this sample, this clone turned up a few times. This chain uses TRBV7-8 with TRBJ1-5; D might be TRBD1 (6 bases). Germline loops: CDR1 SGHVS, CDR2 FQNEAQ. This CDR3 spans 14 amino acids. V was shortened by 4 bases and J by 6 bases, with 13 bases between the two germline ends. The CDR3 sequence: CASSSSTGSQPQHF. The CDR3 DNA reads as TGTGCCAGCAGCTCCTCTACAGGGTCTCAGCCCCAGCATTTT.

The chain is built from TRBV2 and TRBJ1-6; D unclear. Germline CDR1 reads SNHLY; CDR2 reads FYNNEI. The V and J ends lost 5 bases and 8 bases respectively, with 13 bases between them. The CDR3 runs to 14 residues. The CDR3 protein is CASSYPILDSPLHF. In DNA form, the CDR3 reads TGTGCCAGCAGTTACCCTATCTTGGATTCACCCCTCCACTTT.

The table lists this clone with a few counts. This CDR3 reads CASSQDNREQFF. The CDR3 bases are TGTGCCAGCAGCCAAGATAACCGAGAGCAGTTCTTC. The V call is TRBV4-2, the J call TRBJ2-1; no definite D call. CDR1 and CDR2 (germline): LGHNA, YNFKEQ. The V gene lost 0 bases and the J gene lost 10 bases, with 7 bases spanning the gap. The CDR3 runs to 12 residues.

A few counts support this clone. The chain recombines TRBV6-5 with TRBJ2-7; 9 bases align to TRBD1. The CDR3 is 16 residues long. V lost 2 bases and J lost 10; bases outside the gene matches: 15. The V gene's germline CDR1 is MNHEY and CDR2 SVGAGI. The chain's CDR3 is CASSYLKPGTGSEQYF. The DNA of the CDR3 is TGTGCCAGCAGTTACCTCAAACCGGGGACAGGGTCGGAACAGTACTTC.

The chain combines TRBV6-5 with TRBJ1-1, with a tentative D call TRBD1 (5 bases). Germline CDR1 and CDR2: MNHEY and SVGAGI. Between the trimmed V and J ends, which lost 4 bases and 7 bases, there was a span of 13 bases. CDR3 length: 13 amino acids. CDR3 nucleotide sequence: TGTGCCAGCAGTTTGACAGCGCTCTTTGAAGCTTTCTTT. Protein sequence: CASSLTALFEAFF.

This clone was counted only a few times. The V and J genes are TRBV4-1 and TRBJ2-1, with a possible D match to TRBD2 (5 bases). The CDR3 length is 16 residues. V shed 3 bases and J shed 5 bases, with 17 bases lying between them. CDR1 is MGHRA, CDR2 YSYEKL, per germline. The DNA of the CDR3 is TGCGCCAGCAGCCAGGGCCCAGCTGGAGGCCACAATGAGCAGTTCTTC. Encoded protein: CASSQGPAGGHNEQFF.

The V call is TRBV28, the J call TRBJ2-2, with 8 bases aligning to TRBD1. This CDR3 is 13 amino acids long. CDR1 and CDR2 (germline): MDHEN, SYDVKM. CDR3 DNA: TGTGTCCAGGGACAGGAGAACACCGGGGAGCTGTTTTTT. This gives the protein CVQGQENTGELFF.

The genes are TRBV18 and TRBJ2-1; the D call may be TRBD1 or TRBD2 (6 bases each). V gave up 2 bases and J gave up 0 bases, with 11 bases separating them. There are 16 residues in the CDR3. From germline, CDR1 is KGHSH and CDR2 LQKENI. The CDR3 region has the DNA TGTGCCAGCTCACCAAGTGGGGGGCACTCCTACAATGAGCAGTTCTTC. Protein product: CASSPSGGHSYNEQFF.

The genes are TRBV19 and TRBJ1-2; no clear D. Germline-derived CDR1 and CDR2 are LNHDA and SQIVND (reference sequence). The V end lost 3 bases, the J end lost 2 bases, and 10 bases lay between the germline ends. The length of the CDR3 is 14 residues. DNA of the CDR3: TGTGCCAGTAGTATCCTTGGGGTGAACTATGGCTACACCTTC. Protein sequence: CASSILGVNYGYTF.

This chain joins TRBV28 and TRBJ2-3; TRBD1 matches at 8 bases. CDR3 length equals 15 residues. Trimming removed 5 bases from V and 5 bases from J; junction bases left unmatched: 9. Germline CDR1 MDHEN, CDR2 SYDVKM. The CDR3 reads CASSTPTGVLDTQYF. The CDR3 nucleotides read TGTGCCAGCAGTACACCGACAGGGGTCCTAGATACGCAGTATTTT.

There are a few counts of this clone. The chain's CDR3 is CASSYASGDYGYTF. In DNA form, the CDR3 reads TGTGCCAGCAGCTACGCTTCCGGGGATTATGGCTACACCTTC. This chain joins TRBV7-6 and TRBJ1-2; D call uncertain. The CDR3 extends over 14 amino acids. Germline V gives CDR1 SGHVS, CDR2 FNYEAQ. V lost 4 bases and J 5 bases, leaving 14 bases between the germline ends. Using reference TRBV7-6 and TRBJ1-2 for the parts outside the CDR3, the full variable domain is GAGVSQSPRYKVTKRGQDVALRCDPISGHVSLYWYRQALGQGPEFLTYFNYEAQQDKSGLPNDRFSAERPEGSISTLTIQRTEQRDSAMYRCASSYASGDYGYTFGSGTRLTVV.

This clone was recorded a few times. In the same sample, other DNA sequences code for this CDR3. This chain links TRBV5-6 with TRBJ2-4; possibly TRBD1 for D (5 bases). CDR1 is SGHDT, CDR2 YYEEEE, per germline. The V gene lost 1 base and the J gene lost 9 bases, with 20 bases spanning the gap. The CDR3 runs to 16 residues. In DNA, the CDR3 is TGTGCCAGCAGCTTGAGGGGCTTGAGAGGAAAACTCATTCAGTACTTC. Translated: CASSLRGLRGKLIQYF.

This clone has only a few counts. The CDR3 nucleotides are TGCGCCAGCAGCTTGCTACAGGGGGCCCAACATACGCAGTATTTT. This sequence encodes CASSLLQGAQHTQYF. The chain couples TRBV5-1 to TRBJ2-3; 9 bases line up with TRBD1. This CDR3 is 15 amino acids long. Trimming cost V 1 base and J 7 bases; bases outside gene matches: 7. The germline CDR1 and CDR2 sequences are SGHRS and YFSETQ.

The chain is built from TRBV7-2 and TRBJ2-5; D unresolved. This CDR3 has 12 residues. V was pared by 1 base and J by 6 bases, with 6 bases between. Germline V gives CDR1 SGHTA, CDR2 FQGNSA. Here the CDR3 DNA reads TGTGCCAGCAGCTTAGTGTCCAAGACCCAGTACTTC. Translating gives CASSLVSKTQYF.